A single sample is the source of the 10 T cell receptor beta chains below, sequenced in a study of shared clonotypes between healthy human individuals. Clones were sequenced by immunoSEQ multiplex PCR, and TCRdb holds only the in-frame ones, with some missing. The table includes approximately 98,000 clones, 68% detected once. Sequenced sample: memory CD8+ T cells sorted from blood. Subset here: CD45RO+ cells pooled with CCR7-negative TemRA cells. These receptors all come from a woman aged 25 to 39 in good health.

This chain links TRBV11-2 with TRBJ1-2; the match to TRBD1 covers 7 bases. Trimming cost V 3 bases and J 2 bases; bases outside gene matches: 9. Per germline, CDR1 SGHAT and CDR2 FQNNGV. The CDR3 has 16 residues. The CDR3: CASSFSHDRDNYGYTF. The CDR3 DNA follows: TGTGCCAGCAGCTTCTCCCATGACAGGGACAACTATGGCTACACCTTC.

CDR3 nucleotides: TGCGCCAGCAGCCACCCCAGAGCGGGACGATTACCTCGCCCCTACAATGAGCAGTTCTTC. It specifies CASSHPRAGRLPRPYNEQFF. The gene calls are TRBV4-1 and TRBJ2-1, with 7 bases identical to TRBD2. Trimming cost V 3 bases and J 2 bases; bases outside gene matches: 19. In germline, CDR1 is MGHRA, CDR2 YSYEKL. The CDR3 length is 20 residues.

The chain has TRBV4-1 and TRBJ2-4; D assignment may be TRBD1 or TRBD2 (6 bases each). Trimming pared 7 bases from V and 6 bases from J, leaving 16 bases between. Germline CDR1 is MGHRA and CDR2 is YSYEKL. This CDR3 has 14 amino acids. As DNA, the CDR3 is TGCGCCAGCAAGGGGGTAGGGACTCGAAACATTCAGTACTTC. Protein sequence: CASKGVGTRNIQYF.

CDR3 DNA: TGTGCCAGCAGCTCCCTAGCGGGGGGAGCCACAGATACGCAGTATTTT. Protein: CASSSLAGGATDTQYF. The chain joins TRBV11-2 to TRBJ2-3; 11 nucleotides match TRBD2. This CDR3 contains 16 residues. Losses at the gene ends were 4 bases for V and 2 bases for J; bases not matched to a gene: 5. Germline V gene lookup returns CDR1 SGHAT and CDR2 FQNNGV.

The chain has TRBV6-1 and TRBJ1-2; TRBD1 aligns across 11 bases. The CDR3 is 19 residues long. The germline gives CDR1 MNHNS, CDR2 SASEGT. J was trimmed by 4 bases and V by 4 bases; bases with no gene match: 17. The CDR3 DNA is TGTGCCAGCAGTGCGCTAGGCCGGACAGGGGGCCAGAGGGGCTATGGCTACACCTTC. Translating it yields CASSALGRTGGQRGYGYTF.

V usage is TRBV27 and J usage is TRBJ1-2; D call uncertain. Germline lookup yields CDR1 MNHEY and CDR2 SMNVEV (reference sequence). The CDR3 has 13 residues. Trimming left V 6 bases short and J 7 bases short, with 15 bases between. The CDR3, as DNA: TGTGCCAGCAGGGGAGGCGGGATTGGTGGCTACACCTTC. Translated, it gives CASRGGGIGGYTF.

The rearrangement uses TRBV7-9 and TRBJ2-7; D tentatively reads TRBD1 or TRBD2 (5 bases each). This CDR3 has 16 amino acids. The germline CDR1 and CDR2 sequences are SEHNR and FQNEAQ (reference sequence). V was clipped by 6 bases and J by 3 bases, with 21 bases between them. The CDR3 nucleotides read TGTGCCAGCAGGGGACGGAGCGAGGGATCCTTCTACGAGCAGTACTTC. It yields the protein CASRGRSEGSFYEQYF. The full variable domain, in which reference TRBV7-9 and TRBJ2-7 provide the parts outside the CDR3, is DTGVSQNPRHKITKRGQNVTFRCDPISEHNRLYWYRQTLGQGPEFLTYFQNEAQLEKSRLLSDRFSAERPKGSFSTLEIQRTEQGDSAMYLCASRGRSEGSFYEQYFGPGTRLTVT.

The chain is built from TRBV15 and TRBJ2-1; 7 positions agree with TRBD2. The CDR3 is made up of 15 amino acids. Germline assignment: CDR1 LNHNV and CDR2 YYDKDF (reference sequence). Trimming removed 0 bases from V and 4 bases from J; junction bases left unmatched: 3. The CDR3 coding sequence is TGTGCCACCAGCAGAGATTCCGGGGGGTACAATGAGCAGTTCTTC. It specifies CATSRDSGGYNEQFF.

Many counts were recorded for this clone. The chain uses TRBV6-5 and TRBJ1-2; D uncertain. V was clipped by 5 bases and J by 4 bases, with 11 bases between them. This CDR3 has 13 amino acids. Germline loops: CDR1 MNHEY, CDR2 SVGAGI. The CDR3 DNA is TGTGCCAGCAGTCCACGACAACGCTATGGCTACACCTTC. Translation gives CASSPRQRYGYTF.

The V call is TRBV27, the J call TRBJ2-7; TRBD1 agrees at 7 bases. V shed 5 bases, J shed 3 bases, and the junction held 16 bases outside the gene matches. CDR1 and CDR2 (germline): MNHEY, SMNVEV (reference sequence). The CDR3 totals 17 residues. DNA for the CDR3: TGTGCCAGCAGTCCAACACGGCGACAGGGTTCGGACTACGAGCAGTACTTC. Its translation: CASSPTRRQGSDYEQYF.